These 19 T cell receptor beta chains share one sample of origin, sequenced in a study of blood T cell repertoires in COVID-19. Here immunoSEQ multiplex PCR was the method, and the copy in TCRdb shows in-frame clones only, minus some. Of tens of thousands of clones in the sample, approximately 91% were seen once. Sequencing was done on a sample of peripheral blood. These receptor sequences come from a woman older than 75 with acute or convalescent COVID-19.

V usage is TRBV30 and J usage is TRBJ1-3; a weak D match, TRBD1 (6 bases). The V and J ends lost 2 bases and 0 bases respectively, with 8 bases between them. The CDR3 is made up of 14 amino acids. Germline CDR1 is GTSNPN and CDR2 is SVGIG (reference sequence). The CDR3 protein is CAWSTGSSGNTIYF. DNA of the CDR3: TGTGCCTGGAGTACAGGGAGCTCTGGAAACACCATATATTTT.

The rearrangement joins TRBV3-1 (or the pseudogene TRBV3-2) to TRBJ2-3; D remains ambiguous. The CDR3 totals 14 residues. Trimming shortened V by 1 base and J by 4 bases, and 9 bases separated the two germline ends. The germline V gene has CDR1 LGHDT and CDR2 YNNKEL (reference sequence). The CDR3 sequence is CASSQGSSPDTQYF. The CDR3 region has the DNA TGTGCCAGCAGCCAAGGGAGTAGTCCAGATACGCAGTATTTT.

This chain uses TRBV30 with TRBJ1-6; D unresolved. Trimming cost V 0 bases and J 7 bases, with 10 bases left between them. CDR3 length equals 14 residues. CDR1 is GTSNPN and CDR2 is SVGIG in the germline V gene (reference sequence). CDR3 nucleotide sequence: TGTGCCTGGAGTGTACTCTCGGGGAATTCACCCCTCCACTTT. Its protein is CAWSVLSGNSPLHF.

The chain carries TRBV15 and TRBJ1-5; D is perhaps TRBD1 (5 bases). Trimming removed 4 bases from V and 7 bases from J, with 14 bases in between. The CDR3 sequence is 14 residues long. The germline CDR1 and CDR2 sequences are LNHNV and YYDKDF (reference sequence). This CDR3 reads CATSIRSGGQPQHF. CDR3 in DNA: TGTGCCACCAGCATAAGGTCCGGGGGACAGCCCCAGCATTTT. The full variable domain, in which reference TRBV15 and TRBJ1-5 provide the parts outside the CDR3, is DAMVIQNPRYQVTQFGKPVTLSCSQTLNHNVMYWYQQKSSQAPKLLFHYYDKDFNNEADTPDNFQSRRPNTSFCFLDIRSPGLGDTAMYLCATSIRSGGQPQHFGDGTRLSIL.

V is TRBV6-4 and J is TRBJ1-1; tentative D call: TRBD1 (5 bases). CDR1 and CDR2 (germline): MRHNA, SNTAGT. V was trimmed by 5 bases and J by 0 bases, leaving 10 bases between them. The CDR3 contains 14 residues. The CDR3 loop is CASSRLDMNTEAFF. DNA for the CDR3: TGTGCCAGCAGTCGACTGGACATGAACACTGAAGCTTTCTTT.

This chain joins TRBV19 and TRBJ2-5, with 9 nucleotides matching TRBD1. V dropped 4 bases and J dropped 2; count of bases not matched to a gene: 5. Germline V gene data show CDR1 as LNHDA and CDR2 as SQIVND (reference sequence). This CDR3 region has 15 residues. CDR3 sequence: CASSTGTGIQETQYF. In DNA, the CDR3 is TGTGCCAGTAGTACCGGGACAGGGATTCAAGAGACCCAGTACTTC.

V usage is TRBV4-3 and J usage is TRBJ2-2, with D perhaps matching TRBD1 (5 bases). Germline assignment: CDR1 LGHNA and CDR2 YSLEER. The V gene lost 0 bases and the J gene lost 5 bases, with 10 bases spanning the gap. The CDR3 is 15 amino acids. CDR3 bases: TGCGCCAGCAGCCAAGATCGGCAGGGAACCGGGGAGCTGTTTTTT. This sequence encodes CASSQDRQGTGELFF.

The chain recombines TRBV12-3 or TRBV12-4 with TRBJ1-1; no reliable D call. This CDR3 spans 12 amino acids. The V gene lost 1 base and the J gene lost 8 bases, with 8 bases spanning the gap. CDR3 bases: TGTGCCAGCAGTTTAGACAACAGCGAAGCTTTCTTT. This encodes CASSLDNSEAFF.

This clone was seen a handful of times. The rearrangement uses TRBV30 and TRBJ2-5; TRBD2 might be the D (6 bases). CDR3 length: 13 amino acids. Per germline, CDR1 GTSNPN and CDR2 SVGIG (reference sequence). V lost 2 bases to trimming and J lost 5 bases, with 12 bases between them. The DNA for the CDR3 is TGTGCCTGGAGTCTAGCGCTTGGGGAGACCCAGTACTTC. This sequence encodes CAWSLALGETQYF.

The CDR3 spells CASSLEGVYEQYF. CDR3 DNA: TGCGCCAGCAGCTTGGAGGGGGTTTACGAGCAGTACTTC. The chain uses TRBV5-1 and TRBJ2-7; tentatively, D is TRBD1 (6 bases). V was shortened by 0 bases and J by 4 bases, with 8 bases between the two germline ends. Germline V gene sequence: CDR1 SGHRS, CDR2 YFSETQ. The CDR3 length is 13 residues.

The chain combines TRBV6-5 with TRBJ2-1; 14 bases fit TRBD2. CDR1 is MNHEY and CDR2 is SVGAGI in the germline V gene. The trim removed 4 bases at V and 13 bases at J, leaving 9 bases unmatched. The CDR3 runs 15 residues. CDR3 nucleotide sequence: TGTGCCAGCAGTTCAGCCGGGACTAGCGGGAGCTTCCAGTTCTTC. Translation: CASSSAGTSGSFQFF.

V and J are TRBV28 and TRBJ1-2, with a possible D match to TRBD1 (6 bases). The CDR3 sequence is 14 residues long. Per germline, CDR1 MDHEN and CDR2 SYDVKM. V dropped 3 bases and J dropped 7 bases, with 15 bases sitting between them. DNA for the CDR3: TGTGCCAGCAGTTTCCCAGGGGAGCCGGGTGGCTACACCTTC. Translating it yields CASSFPGEPGGYTF.

The chain joins TRBV7-2 to TRBJ2-1, with D maybe TRBD1 (5 bases). This CDR3 region has 14 residues. V was shortened by 5 bases and J by 0 bases, with 8 bases between the two germline ends. CDR1 is SGHTA, CDR2 FQGNSA, per germline. The CDR3 DNA sequence: TGTGCCAGCAGCCAGGGAAGCTCCTACAATGAGCAGTTCTTC. This sequence encodes CASSQGSSYNEQFF.

The chain links TRBV5-1 to TRBJ2-2; 10 nucleotides match TRBD1. V shed 4 bases, J shed 5 bases, and the junction held 8 bases outside the gene matches. The germline V gene has CDR1 SGHRS and CDR2 YFSETQ. The CDR3 contains 16 residues. CDR3 nucleotide sequence: TGCGCCAGCAGCAGATCCGGGACAGGGGCGACCGGGGAGCTGTTTTTT. Its protein product is CASSRSGTGATGELFF.

This clone has just a few counts. The chain uses TRBV21-1 and TRBJ2-7; the table gives TRBD1 as D, unverified against the DNA. TRBV21-1 is described as a pseudogene. CDR3 length equals 16 residues. The CDR3 DNA follows: TGTGCCAGCAGCAACGAGGGGACAGGGGGCGACTACGAGCAGTACTTC. Translating gives CASSNEGTGGDYEQYF.

The genes are TRBV5-8 and TRBJ2-4; D is uncertain. The germline gives CDR1 SGHTS, CDR2 YDEGEE. There are 15 residues in the CDR3. The V and J ends lost 0 bases and 8 bases respectively, with 15 bases between them. The CDR3 sequence is CASSLVSRIGDIQYF. In DNA form, the CDR3 reads TGTGCCAGCAGCTTGGTTAGCCGCATAGGAGACATTCAGTACTTC.

This clone has only one observation. The rearrangement joins TRBV19 to TRBJ1-2, with unresolved D. Germline assignment: CDR1 LNHDA and CDR2 SQIVND (reference sequence). V was trimmed by 3 bases and J by 5 bases, leaving 19 bases between them. The CDR3 is made up of 16 amino acids. This chain's CDR3 is CASSILTGGTEYGYTF. For the CDR3, the DNA is TGTGCCAGTAGTATCCTGACTGGTGGAACTGAATATGGCTACACCTTC.

The chain links TRBV7-2 to TRBJ1-2; TRBD1 matches at 7 bases. The CDR3 runs to 15 residues. V was clipped by 5 bases and J by 5 bases; unmatched bases: 11. Per germline, CDR1 SGHTA and CDR2 FQGNSA. Here the CDR3 reads CASSGRDSGDYGYTF. As DNA, the CDR3 is TGTGCCAGCAGCGGACGGGACAGCGGAGATTATGGCTACACCTTC.

The genes are TRBV12-5 and TRBJ1-1; 7 bases are a match to TRBD1. After removal of 6 bases from V and 6 bases from J, the junction contained 7 bases not matched to a gene. The CDR3 consists of 13 residues. The V gene's germline CDR1 is LGHNT and CDR2 FRNRAP. The CDR3 region has the DNA TGTGCTAGTGGAACCGACAGGGCCCCTGAAGCTTTCTTT. Protein: CASGTDRAPEAFF. The full variable domain, rest sourced from reference TRBV12-5 and TRBJ1-1, is DARVTQTPRHKVTEMGQEVTMRCQPILGHNTVFWYRQTMMQGLELLAYFRNRAPLDDSGMPKDRFSAEMPDATLATLKIQPSEPRDSAVYFCASGTDRAPEAFFGQGTRLTVV.